This is a list of T cell receptor beta chains from one sample in a study of siplizumab effects on memory and regulatory T cells. Measured with immunoSEQ multiplex PCR; TCRdb has only the in-frame clones, and not every one. This table has some 9,000 clones, roughly three quarters appearing once. Sequenced material: effector memory CD8+ T cells sorted from blood. The receptors stem from a human donor in good health. Each CDR3 is given with its conserved first and last residue. The order of the fields is V gene, J gene, clone size, D gene, CDR3 protein, CDR3 DNA. D genes are given only for firm matches. A row's size may be missing; if present it is once, few, many or a size class.

>TRBV6-1|TRBJ1-2|once|TRBD1
CASSEYEDRATNYGYTF
TGTGCCAGCAGTGAATACGAGGACAGGGCCACTAACTATGGCTACACCTTC
>TRBV5-1|TRBJ2-5|NA|TRBD1
CASSWPGQGLHQETQYF
TGCGCCAGCAGCTGGCCCGGACAGGGGCTACACCAAGAGACCCAGTACTTC
>TRBV6-1|TRBJ2-5|few|TRBD2
CASSEASGGGETQYF
TGTGCCAGCAGTGAAGCTAGCGGGGGGGGAGAGACCCAGTACTTC
>TRBV6-5|TRBJ2-1|NA|NA
CASSPTDYNEQFF
TGTGCCAGCAGCCCCACAGATTACAATGAGCAGTTCTTC
>TRBV5-4|TRBJ2-1|NA|TRBD2
CASTWGRGGNEQFF
TGTGCCAGCACTTGGGGGCGGGGGGGCAATGAGCAGTTCTTC
>TRBV5-6|TRBJ2-5|NA|NA
CASSLAAAEETQYF
TGTGCCAGCAGCTTGGCCGCAGCGGAAGAGACCCAGTACTTC
>TRBV7-9|TRBJ1-2|NA|TRBD1
CASSLGRQGYYGYTF
TGTGCCAGCAGCTTAGGGAGACAGGGTTACTATGGCTACACCTTC
>TRBV6-5|TRBJ2-1|NA|NA
CASTFHSSYNEQFF
TGTGCCAGCACCTTCCATTCCTCCTACAATGAGCAGTTCTTC
>TRBV9|TRBJ2-3|NA|TRBD2
CASSVLAGDSTDTQYF
TGTGCCAGCAGCGTACTAGCGGGGGATAGCACAGATACGCAGTATTTT
>TRBV15|TRBJ2-6|NA|NA
CATSRDGGGANVLTF
TGTGCCACCAGCAGAGATGGGGGTGGGGCCAACGTCCTGACTTTC
>TRBV7-3|TRBJ2-1|NA|NA
CASSLKVSGYNEQFF
TGTGCCAGCAGCTTAAAGGTATCCGGATACAATGAGCAGTTCTTC
>TRBV6-5|TRBJ2-7|NA|NA
CAISTAGKADEQYF
TGTGCCATCAGTACCGCCGGGAAGGCAGACGAGCAGTACTTC
>TRBV15|TRBJ2-3|few|TRBD2
CATEDSGGGADTQYF
TGTGCCACCGAGGATAGCGGGGGGGGTGCAGATACGCAGTATTTT
>TRBV25-1|TRBJ1-1|NA|NA
CASSVAGEVETFF
TGTGCCAGCAGTGTTGCAGGGGAAGTGGAGACTTTCTTT
>TRBV5-6|TRBJ1-2|NA|NA
CASSLERTGGYTF
TGTGCCAGCAGCTTGGAACGGACCGGGGGCTACACCTTC
>TRBV7-9|TRBJ1-1|NA|NA
CASRRTNTEAFF
TGTGCCAGTAGAAGGACGAACACTGAAGCTTTCTTT
>TRBV6-5|TRBJ2-1|large|NA
CASSSDSYNEQFF
TGTGCCAGCAGTTCCGACTCATACAATGAGCAGTTCTTC
>TRBV14|TRBJ1-1|NA|NA
CASSPEWWRGVTEAFF
TGTGCCAGCAGCCCGGAGTGGTGGCGGGGAGTCACTGAAGCTTTCTTT
>TRBV4-1|TRBJ1-2|NA|NA
CASSQVKGYSYGYTF
TGCGCCAGCAGCCAAGTAAAAGGGTATAGCTATGGCTACACCTTC
>TRBV7-9|TRBJ2-1|NA|NA
CASSRPGGAYNEQFF
TGTGCCAGCAGCAGACCAGGGGGGGCCTACAATGAGCAGTTCTTC
>TRBV5-6|TRBJ1-2|many|NA
CASSLAQYGYTF
TGTGCCAGCAGCTTGGCACAGTATGGCTACACCTTC
>TRBV7-6|TRBJ2-1|NA|TRBD1
CASSGQTGFHEQFF
TGTGCCAGCAGCGGCCAGACAGGGTTCCATGAGCAGTTCTTC
>TRBV5-1|TRBJ1-2|few|NA
CASSTGGGYTF
TGCGCCAGCAGCACCGGTGGTGGCTACACCTTC
>TRBV5-6|TRBJ2-5|NA|NA
CASSPDHETQYF
TGTGCCAGCAGCCCGGACCACGAGACCCAGTACTTC
>TRBV27|TRBJ1-2|NA|NA
CASASGSYGYTF
TGTGCCAGCGCTTCAGGGAGCTATGGCTACACCTTC
>TRBV6-4|TRBJ2-3|NA|TRBD1
CATALGTGGTDTQYF
TGTGCCACCGCCCTTGGGACAGGGGGCACAGATACGCAGTATTTT
>TRBV16|TRBJ1-2|medium-sized|NA
CASSQRWAFSGYTF
TGTGCCAGCAGCCAACGTTGGGCTTTCAGCGGCTACACCTTC
>TRBV11-2|TRBJ2-1|NA|TRBD2
CASSLELAGALDEQFF
TGTGCCAGCAGCTTAGAACTAGCGGGAGCATTAGATGAGCAGTTCTTC
>TRBV4-1|TRBJ2-1|NA|TRBD1
CASSQEGGQVKNEQFF
TGCGCCAGCAGCCAAGAAGGGGGACAGGTAAAAAATGAGCAGTTCTTC
>TRBV5-4|TRBJ2-7|few|NA
CASSFDNSYEQYF
TGTGCCAGCAGCTTTGACAACTCCTACGAGCAGTACTTC
>TRBV6-4|TRBJ2-1|few|TRBD2
CASSDSTSGSNEQFF
TGTGCCAGCAGTGACTCGACTAGCGGGAGCAATGAGCAGTTCTTC
>TRBV6-4|TRBJ2-2|NA|NA
CASRTGAIVGELFF
TGTGCCAGCAGAACCGGGGCCATAGTCGGGGAGCTGTTTTTT
>TRBV4-2|TRBJ2-3|few|TRBD1
CASSHLPRTGDVNTDTQYF
TGTGCCAGCAGCCACTTACCTAGGACAGGGGACGTGAACACAGATACGCAGTATTTT
>TRBV5-5|TRBJ2-5|NA|NA
CASSLVGTLQETQYF
TGTGCCAGCAGCTTGGTCGGGACCCTTCAAGAGACCCAGTACTTC
>TRBV2|TRBJ2-7|NA|NA
CASSHGQILPSEQYF
TGTGCCAGCAGTCACGGGCAGATACTCCCCTCCGAGCAGTACTTC
>TRBV6-1|TRBJ1-2|NA|NA
CASRYQGNYGYTF
TGTGCCAGCAGATATCAGGGGAACTATGGCTACACCTTC
>TRBV6-4|TRBJ2-1|few|TRBD2
CASSPTSGTDYSYNEQFF
TGTGCCAGCAGTCCTACTAGCGGGACTGATTATTCCTACAATGAGCAGTTCTTC
>TRBV7-2|TRBJ1-5|NA|NA
CASSWAGNQPQHF
TGTGCCAGCAGCTGGGCAGGGAATCAGCCCCAGCATTTT
>TRBV6-5|TRBJ2-1|NA|TRBD2
CASSRVAGDYNEQFF
TGTGCCAGCAGTAGAGTAGCGGGGGACTACAATGAGCAGTTCTTC
>TRBV7-9|TRBJ2-7|NA|NA
CASSPLTYEQYF
TGTGCCAGCAGCCCCCTCACCTACGAGCAGTACTTC
>TRBV6-5|TRBJ2-3|NA|TRBD1
CASSGQGATDTQYF
TGTGCCAGCAGTGGACAGGGGGCCACAGATACGCAGTATTTT
>TRBV25-1|TRBJ2-7|medium-sized|NA
CASSGGPYYEQYF
TGTGCCAGCAGTGGGGGGCCGTACTACGAGCAGTACTTC
>TRBV7-9|TRBJ2-3|NA|TRBD2
CASSLVAGGPDTQYF
TGTGCCAGCAGCTTAGTAGCGGGAGGGCCAGATACGCAGTATTTT
>TRBV7-2|TRBJ2-5|medium-sized|NA
CASSSPWLVEETQYF
TGTGCCAGCAGTTCACCCTGGCTAGTTGAGGAGACCCAGTACTTC
>TRBV29-1|TRBJ1-1|NA|NA
CSVHRLTGGAFF
TGCAGCGTCCATCGCTTGACAGGAGGCGCTTTCTTT
>TRBV4-2|TRBJ2-7|NA|NA
CASSLIGESYEQYF
TGTGCCAGCAGCCTCATCGGGGAATCCTACGAGCAGTACTTC
>TRBV5-8|TRBJ1-5|NA|NA
CASKGGGDVQPQHF
TGTGCCAGCAAGGGAGGGGGGGACGTTCAGCCCCAGCATTTT
>TRBV5-1|TRBJ2-5|NA|NA
CASSFVDPQETQYF
TGCGCCAGCAGTTTTGTGGACCCCCAAGAGACCCAGTACTTC
>TRBV2|TRBJ2-1|NA|NA
CASRRWRFPSSYNEQFF
TGTGCCAGCAGGAGATGGAGGTTTCCAAGCTCCTACAATGAGCAGTTCTTC
>TRBV29-1|TRBJ2-2|NA|TRBD2
CSVLLAGGPGTGELFF
TGCAGCGTTCTACTAGCGGGAGGGCCTGGCACCGGGGAGCTGTTTTTT
>TRBV2|TRBJ2-7|NA|NA
CASGRGLDEQYF
TGTGCCAGCGGGCGGGGGCTAGACGAGCAGTACTTC
>TRBV30|TRBJ2-5|NA|NA
CAWSVGGAGETQYF
TGTGCCTGGAGTGTTGGGGGGGCTGGAGAGACCCAGTACTTC
>TRBV6-7|TRBJ2-5|NA|NA
CASSYSMVQGWETQYF
TGTGCCAGCAGTTACTCGATGGTTCAGGGGTGGGAGACCCAGTACTTC
>TRBV2|TRBJ2-7|few|TRBD2
CASSEGVGLAVYEQYF
TGTGCCAGCAGTGAAGGGGTAGGGCTAGCGGTATACGAGCAGTACTTC
>TRBV29-1|TRBJ2-1|NA|NA
CSVDKGYNEQFF
TGCAGCGTTGATAAGGGTTACAATGAGCAGTTCTTC
>TRBV7-9|TRBJ2-3|NA|NA
CASSQQGSPGDTQYF
TGTGCCAGCAGCCAACAGGGTAGCCCAGGAGATACGCAGTATTTT
>TRBV5-6|TRBJ1-6|NA|NA
CASSLVQGPTFF
TGTGCCAGCAGCTTGGTCCAAGGCCCCACCTTTTTT